This T cell receptor (beta chain) appears in the sequencing data of a study of shared clonotypes between healthy human individuals. Note on this clone: Its specificity is not known. The same CDR3 is also encoded by other DNA sequences in this sample.

V was trimmed by 6 bases and J by 5 bases, leaving 16 bases between them. In germline, CDR1 is MNHEY, CDR2 SVGAGI. The CDR3 consists of 15 residues. Per sorted-subset replicate PCR, input was around 220 ng DNA, representing roughly 28,000 T cell genomes. Produced via immunoSEQ multiplex PCR; TCRdb's table is partial and in-frame only. This sample has around 2.1 million clones, with almost 96% found just once. Points from the study as a whole: Shared clonotypes across all four donors exceeded non-shared ones in generation probability.

The gene calls are TRBV6-5 and TRBJ2-2; D is perhaps TRBD1 or TRBD2 (5 bases each). The TCR sequence derives from a man between 18 and 35 years old in good health. The sequenced sample was naive CD4+ T cells sorted from blood. Noted subset: CD45RA+ positively selected. The CDR3 protein is CASRPGTPGTGELFF. CDR3 in DNA: TGTGCCAGCAGGCCCGGGACCCCTGGGACCGGGGAGCTGTTTTTT.